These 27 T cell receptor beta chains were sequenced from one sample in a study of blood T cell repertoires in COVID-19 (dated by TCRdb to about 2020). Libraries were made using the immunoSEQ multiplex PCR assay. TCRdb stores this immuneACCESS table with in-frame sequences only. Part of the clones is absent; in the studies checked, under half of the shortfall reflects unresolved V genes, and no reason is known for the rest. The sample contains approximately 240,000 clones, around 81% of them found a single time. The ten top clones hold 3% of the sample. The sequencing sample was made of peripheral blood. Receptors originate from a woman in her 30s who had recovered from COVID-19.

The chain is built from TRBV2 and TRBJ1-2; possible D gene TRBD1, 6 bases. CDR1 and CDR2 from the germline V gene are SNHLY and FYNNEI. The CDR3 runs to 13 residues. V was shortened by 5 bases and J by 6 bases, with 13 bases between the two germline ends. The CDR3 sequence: CASSPTGSNGYTF. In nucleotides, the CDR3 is TGTGCCAGCAGTCCAACAGGGTCCAATGGCTACACCTTC. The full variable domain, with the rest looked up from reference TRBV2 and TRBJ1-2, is EPEVTQTPSHQVTQMGQEVILRCVPISNHLYFYWYRQILGQKVEFLVSFYNNEISEKSEIFDDQFSVERPDGSNFTLKIRSTKLEDSAMYFCASSPTGSNGYTFGSGTRLTVV.

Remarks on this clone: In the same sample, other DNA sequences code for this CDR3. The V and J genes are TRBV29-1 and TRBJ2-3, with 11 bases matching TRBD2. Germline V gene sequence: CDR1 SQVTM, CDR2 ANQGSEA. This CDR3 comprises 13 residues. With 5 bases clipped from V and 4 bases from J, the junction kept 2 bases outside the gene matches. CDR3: CSVLAGGPDTQYF. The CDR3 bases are TGCAGCGTTCTAGCGGGAGGTCCAGATACGCAGTATTTT.

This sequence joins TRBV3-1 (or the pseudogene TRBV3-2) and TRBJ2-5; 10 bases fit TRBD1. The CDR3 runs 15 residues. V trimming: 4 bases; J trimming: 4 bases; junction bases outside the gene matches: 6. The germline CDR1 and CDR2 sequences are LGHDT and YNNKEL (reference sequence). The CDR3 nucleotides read TGTGCCAGCAGCCCCCGGACAGGGGGAGGAGAGACCCAGTACTTC. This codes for CASSPRTGGGETQYF.

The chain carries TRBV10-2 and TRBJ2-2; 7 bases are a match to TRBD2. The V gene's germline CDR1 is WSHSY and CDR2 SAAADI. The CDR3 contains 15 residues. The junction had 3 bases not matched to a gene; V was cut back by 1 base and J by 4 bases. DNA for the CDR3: TGCGCCAGCAGTGAGTTGGGGAGGGGCACCGGGGAGCTGTTTTTT. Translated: CASSELGRGTGELFF.

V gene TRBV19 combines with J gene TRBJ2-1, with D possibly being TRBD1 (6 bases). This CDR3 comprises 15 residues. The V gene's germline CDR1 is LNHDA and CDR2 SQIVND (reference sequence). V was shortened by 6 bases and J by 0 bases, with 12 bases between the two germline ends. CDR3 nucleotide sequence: TGTGCCAGTAGGAACAGGGTGTACTCCTACAATGAGCAGTTCTTC. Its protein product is CASRNRVYSYNEQFF.

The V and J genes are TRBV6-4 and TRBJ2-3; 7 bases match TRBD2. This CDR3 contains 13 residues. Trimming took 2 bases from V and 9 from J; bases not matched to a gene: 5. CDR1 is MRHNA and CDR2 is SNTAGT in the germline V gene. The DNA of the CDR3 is TGTGCCAGCAGTGACCAGGAGCGGGGCACGCAGTATTTT. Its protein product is CASSDQERGTQYF.

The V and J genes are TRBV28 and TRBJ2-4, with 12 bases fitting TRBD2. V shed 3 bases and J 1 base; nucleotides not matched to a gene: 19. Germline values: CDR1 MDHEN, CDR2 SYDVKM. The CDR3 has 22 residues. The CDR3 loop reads CASSFPPLAGGWGSVAKNIQYF. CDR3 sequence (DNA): TGTGCCAGCAGTTTCCCCCCTCTAGCGGGAGGGTGGGGTTCTGTTGCCAAAAACATTCAGTACTTC. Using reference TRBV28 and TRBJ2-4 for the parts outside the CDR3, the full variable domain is DVKVTQSSRYLVKRTGEKVFLECVQDMDHENMFWYRQDPGLGLRLIYFSYDVKMKEKGDIPEGYSVSREKKERFSLILESASTNQTSMYLCASSFPPLAGGWGSVAKNIQYFGAGTRLSVL.

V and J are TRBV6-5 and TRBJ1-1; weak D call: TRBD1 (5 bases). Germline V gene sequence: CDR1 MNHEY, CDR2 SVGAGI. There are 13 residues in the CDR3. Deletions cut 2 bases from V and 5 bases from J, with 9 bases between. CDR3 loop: CASSYGGGTEAFF. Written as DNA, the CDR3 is TGTGCCAGCAGTTACGGGGGGGGTACTGAAGCTTTCTTT.

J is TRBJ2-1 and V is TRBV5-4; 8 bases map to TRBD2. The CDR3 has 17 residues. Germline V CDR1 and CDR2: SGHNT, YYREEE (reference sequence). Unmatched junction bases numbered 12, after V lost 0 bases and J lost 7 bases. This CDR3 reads CASSLGGAGAQGNEQFF. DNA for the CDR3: TGTGCCAGCAGCTTGGGTGGAGCGGGAGCTCAGGGAAATGAGCAGTTCTTC. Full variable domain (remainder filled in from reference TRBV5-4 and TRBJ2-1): ETGVTQSPTHLIKTRGQQVTLRCSSQSGHNTVSWYQQALGQGPQFIFQYYREEENGRGNFPPRFSGLQFPNYSSELNVNALELDDSALYLCASSLGGAGAQGNEQFFGPGTRLTVL.

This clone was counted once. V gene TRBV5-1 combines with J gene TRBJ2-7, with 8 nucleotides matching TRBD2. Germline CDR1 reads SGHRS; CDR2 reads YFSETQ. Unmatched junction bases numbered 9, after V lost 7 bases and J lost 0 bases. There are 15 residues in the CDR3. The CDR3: CASQLISGSSYEQYF. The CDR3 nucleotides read TGCGCCAGCCAACTCATCAGCGGGAGCTCCTACGAGCAGTACTTC.

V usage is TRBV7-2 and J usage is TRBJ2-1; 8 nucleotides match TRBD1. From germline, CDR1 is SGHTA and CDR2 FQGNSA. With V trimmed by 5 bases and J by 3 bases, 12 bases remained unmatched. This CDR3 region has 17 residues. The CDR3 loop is CASSPRTGLSFYNEQFF. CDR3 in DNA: TGTGCCAGCAGCCCCAGGACAGGGCTCTCTTTCTACAATGAGCAGTTCTTC. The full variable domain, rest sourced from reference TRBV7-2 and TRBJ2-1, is GAGVSQSPSNKVTEKGKDVELRCDPISGHTALYWYRQSLGQGLEFLIYFQGNSAPDKSGLPSDRFSAERTGGSVSTLTIQRTQQEDSAVYLCASSPRTGLSFYNEQFFGPGTRLTVL.

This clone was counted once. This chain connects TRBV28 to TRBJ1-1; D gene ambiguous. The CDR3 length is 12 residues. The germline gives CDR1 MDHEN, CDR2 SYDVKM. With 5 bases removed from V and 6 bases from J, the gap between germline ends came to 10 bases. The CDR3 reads CASSTRWAEAFF. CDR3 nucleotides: TGTGCCAGCAGTACTAGGTGGGCTGAAGCTTTCTTT.

DNA of the CDR3: TGTGCCACCAGTGATTCTCGACTAGCGAAAGAGACCCAGTACTTC. It specifies CATSDSRLAKETQYF. This chain connects TRBV24-1 to TRBJ2-5; 8 positions agree with TRBD2. With V trimmed by 2 bases and J by 3 bases, 4 bases remained unmatched. The CDR3 consists of 15 residues. Germline V CDR1 and CDR2: KGHDR, SFDVKD.

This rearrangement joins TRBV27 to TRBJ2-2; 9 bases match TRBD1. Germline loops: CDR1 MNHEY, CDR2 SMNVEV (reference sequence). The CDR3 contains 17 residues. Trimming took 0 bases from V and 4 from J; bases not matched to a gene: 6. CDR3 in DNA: TGTGCCAGCAGTTTATCTCCGGGACAGGGTACCACCGGGGAGCTGTTTTTT. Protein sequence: CASSLSPGQGTTGELFF.

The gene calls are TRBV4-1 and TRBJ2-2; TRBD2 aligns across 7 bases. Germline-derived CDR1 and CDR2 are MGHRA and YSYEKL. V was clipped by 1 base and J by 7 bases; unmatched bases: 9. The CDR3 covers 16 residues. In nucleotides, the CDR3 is TGCGCCAGCAGCCAAGGGCTAGCGGAGAGGGGCGGGGAGCTGTTTTTT. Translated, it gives CASSQGLAERGGELFF.

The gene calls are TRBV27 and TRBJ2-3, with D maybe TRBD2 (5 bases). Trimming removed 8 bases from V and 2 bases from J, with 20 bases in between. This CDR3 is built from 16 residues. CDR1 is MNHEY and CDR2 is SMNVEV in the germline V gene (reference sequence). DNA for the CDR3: TGTGCCAGCTCAACCGGGAACTTCCCCGCCACAGATACGCAGTATTTT. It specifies CASSTGNFPATDTQYF.

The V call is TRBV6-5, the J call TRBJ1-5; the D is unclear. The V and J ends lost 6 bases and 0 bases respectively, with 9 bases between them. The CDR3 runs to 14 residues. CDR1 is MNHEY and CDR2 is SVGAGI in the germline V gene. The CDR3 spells CASSLFNSNQPQHF. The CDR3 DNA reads TGTGCCAGCAGCCTGTTTAATAGCAATCAGCCCCAGCATTTT.

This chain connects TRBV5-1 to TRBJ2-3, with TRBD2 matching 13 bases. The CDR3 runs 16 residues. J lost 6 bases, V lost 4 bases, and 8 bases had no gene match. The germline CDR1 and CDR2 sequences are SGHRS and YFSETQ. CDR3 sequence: CASSGRLAGGRDTQYF. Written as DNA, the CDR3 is TGCGCCAGCAGCGGGAGACTAGCGGGAGGTCGGGATACGCAGTATTTT. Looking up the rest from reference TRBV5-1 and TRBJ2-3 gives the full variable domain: KAGVTQTPRYLIKTRGQQVTLSCSPISGHRSVSWYQQTPGQGLQFLFEYFSETQRNKGNFPGRFSGRQFSNSRSEMNVSTLELGDSALYLCASSGRLAGGRDTQYFGPGTRLTVL.

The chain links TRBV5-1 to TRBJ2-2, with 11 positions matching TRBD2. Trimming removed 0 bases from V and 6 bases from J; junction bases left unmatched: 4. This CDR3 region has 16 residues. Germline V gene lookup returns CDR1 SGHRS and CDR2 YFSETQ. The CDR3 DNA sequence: TGCGCCAGCAGCTTGGGGGCTAGCGGGAGGTCCGGGGAGCTGTTTTTT. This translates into CASSLGASGRSGELFF.

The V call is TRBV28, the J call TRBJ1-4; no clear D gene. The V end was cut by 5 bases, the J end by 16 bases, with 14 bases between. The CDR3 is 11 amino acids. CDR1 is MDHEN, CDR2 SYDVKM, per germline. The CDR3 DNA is TGTGCCAGCAGTGCCAGCAGGTCGAGGTTTTTT. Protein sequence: CASSASRSRFF.

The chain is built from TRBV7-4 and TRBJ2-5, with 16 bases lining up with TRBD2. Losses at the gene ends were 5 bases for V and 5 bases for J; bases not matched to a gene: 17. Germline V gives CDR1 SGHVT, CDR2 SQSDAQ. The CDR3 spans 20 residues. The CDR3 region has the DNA TGTGCCAGCAGCCCCCATCAGGGACTAGCGGGAGGGTACGGCCGCGAGACCCAGTACTTC. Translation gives CASSPHQGLAGGYGRETQYF.

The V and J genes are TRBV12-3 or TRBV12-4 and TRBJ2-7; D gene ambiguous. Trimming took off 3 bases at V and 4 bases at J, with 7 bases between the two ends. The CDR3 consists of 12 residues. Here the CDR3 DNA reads TGTGCCAGCAGTTTGGCCCATTACGAGCAGTACTTC. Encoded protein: CASSLAHYEQYF.

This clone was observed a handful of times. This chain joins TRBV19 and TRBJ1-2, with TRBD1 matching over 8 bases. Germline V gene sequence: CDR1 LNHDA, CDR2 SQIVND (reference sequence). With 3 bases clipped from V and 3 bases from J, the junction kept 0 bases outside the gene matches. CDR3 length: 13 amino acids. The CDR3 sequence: CASSMTGDYGYTF. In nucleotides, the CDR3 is TGTGCCAGTAGTATGACAGGGGACTATGGCTACACCTTC.

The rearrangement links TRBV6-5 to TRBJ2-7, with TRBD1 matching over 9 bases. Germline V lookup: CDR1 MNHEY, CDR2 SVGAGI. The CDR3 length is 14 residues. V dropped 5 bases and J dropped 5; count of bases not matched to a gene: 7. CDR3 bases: TGTGCCAGCAGTCAACGGGACAGGGCCCACGAGCAGTACTTC. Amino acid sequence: CASSQRDRAHEQYF.

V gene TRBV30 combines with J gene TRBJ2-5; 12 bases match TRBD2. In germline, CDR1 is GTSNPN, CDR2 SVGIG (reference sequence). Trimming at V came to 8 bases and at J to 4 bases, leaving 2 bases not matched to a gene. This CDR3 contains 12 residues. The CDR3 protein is CAAGLAGETQYF. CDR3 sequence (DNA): TGTGCCGCGGGACTAGCGGGAGAGACCCAGTACTTC.

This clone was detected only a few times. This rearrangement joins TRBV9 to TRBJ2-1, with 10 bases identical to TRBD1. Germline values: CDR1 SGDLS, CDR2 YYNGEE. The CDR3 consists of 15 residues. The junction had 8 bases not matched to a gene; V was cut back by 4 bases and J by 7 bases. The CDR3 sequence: CASSLSTGGVNEQFF. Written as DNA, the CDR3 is TGTGCCAGCAGCCTATCGACAGGGGGCGTAAATGAGCAGTTCTTC. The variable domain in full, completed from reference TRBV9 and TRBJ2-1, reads DSGVTQTPKHLITATGQRVTLRCSPRSGDLSVYWYQQSLDQGLQFLIQYYNGEERAKGNILERFSAQQFPDLHSELNLSSLELGDSALYFCASSLSTGGVNEQFFGPGTRLTVL.

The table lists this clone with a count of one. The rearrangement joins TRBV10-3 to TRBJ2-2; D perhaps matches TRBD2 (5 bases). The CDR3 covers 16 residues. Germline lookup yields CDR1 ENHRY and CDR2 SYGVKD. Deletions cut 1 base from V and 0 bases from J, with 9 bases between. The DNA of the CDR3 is TGTGCCATCAGTGAGTATAGCGTCGCGAACACCGGGGAGCTGTTTTTT. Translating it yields CAISEYSVANTGELFF.